This T cell receptor (beta chain) was found in a study of beta chain features in type 1 diabetes. The study, taken as a whole, reports: When VDJ junctions were examined, type 1 diabetes patients showed fewer insertions and more deletions. A closer apparent resemblance between naive, central memory and Treg TCRB repertoires was seen in patients than in healthy donors. Possibly, sequencing cDNA over-represented cells that had high TCR expression levels.

Per donor, one heparinised blood draw averaged roughly 110 mL. V lost 2 bases to trimming and J lost 2 bases, with 16 bases between them. The CDR3 contains 16 residues. CDR1 and CDR2 (germline): MNHEY, SVGAGI. The investigators reverse transcribed all of the isolated RNA, so they sequenced expressed TCRB transcripts. Sequencing was performed with immunoSEQ multiplex PCR; in TCRdb, only in-frame clones are kept and a portion is missing. The sample records roughly 450,000 clones, approximately 13% being singletons. In regard to this clone: Antigen specificity is unknown.

Sequenced: naive CD4+ T cells from blood. The TCR was taken from a man between 25 and 39 years old in good health. V gene TRBV6-5 combines with J gene TRBJ2-7, with D possibly matching TRBD1 (5 bases). In DNA form, the CDR3 reads TGTGCCAGCAGTTACCTCCCCTCGGAACAGGCCTACGAGCAGTACTTC. Protein: CASSYLPSEQAYEQYF.